These 13 T cell receptor beta chains originate from one sample sequenced in a study of T cells in Graves' hyperthyroidism and ophthalmopathy. Amplification of TCR beta CDR3 regions was performed using RNA transcripts as template. HTBI primers drove first-round RT-PCR of the TCR CDR3. TCRdb fed the multiplex PCR reads into MiXCR, producing one record per CDR3 protein. The profile shows approximately 430,000 distinct CDR3 sequences, under 15% of them singletons. The specimen sequenced was blood. These receptors were collected from a man between 18 and 29 years old with Graves' ophthalmopathy.

V gene TRBV20-1 combines with J gene TRBJ2-2; 7 bases are shared with TRBD1. CDR3 length: 14 residues. J gave up 5 bases and V 3 bases, and 6 bases lay outside the gene matches. Per the germline V gene, CDR1 is DFQATT and CDR2 is SNEGSKA (reference sequence). The CDR3 DNA sequence: TGCAGTGCTAGGCCCGGGACAGCGACCGGGGAGCTGTTTTTT. Residues: CSARPGTATGELFF.

The rearrangement joins TRBV25-1 to TRBJ1-6; D call uncertain. V shed 3 bases and J shed 3 bases, with 12 bases lying between them. The CDR3 length is 16 residues. The germline CDR1 and CDR2 sequences are MGHDK and SYGVNS. CDR3 sequence: CASSEGRRGYNSPLHF. DNA for the CDR3: TGTGCCAGCAGTGAGGGGAGACGAGGCTATAATTCACCCCTCCACTTT. Based on the CDR3 plus reference TRBV25-1 and TRBJ1-6, the full variable domain is EADIYQTPRYLVIGTGKKITLECSQTMGHDKMYWYQQDPGMELHLIHYSYGVNSTEKGDLSSESTVSRIRTEHFPLTLESARPSHTSQYLCASSEGRRGYNSPLHFGNGTRLTVT.

This clonotype was observed at least ten times. The chain recombines TRBV2 with TRBJ2-1, with 8 bases aligning to TRBD2. V was clipped by 10 bases and J by 4 bases; unmatched bases: 6. Per the germline V gene, CDR1 is SNHLY and CDR2 is FYNNEI. CDR3 length equals 13 residues. The CDR3 loop is CATSGSLYNEQFF. Written as DNA, the CDR3 is TGTGCCACCAGCGGGAGTCTTTACAATGAGCAGTTCTTC.

This clonotype was counted at least ten times. The chain employs TRBV2 and TRBJ1-6; D gene uncertain. CDR1 is SNHLY and CDR2 is FYNNEI in the germline V gene. The CDR3 has 15 residues. V dropped 4 bases and J dropped 0 bases, with 7 bases sitting between them. The CDR3 loop reads CASSGQNSYNSPLHF. DNA for the CDR3: TGTGCCAGCAGTGGCCAGAACTCCTATAATTCACCCCTCCACTTT.

This clonotype was picked up many times. The chain joins TRBV20-1 to TRBJ2-1; 9 bases are a match to TRBD2. Germline assignment: CDR1 DFQATT and CDR2 SNEGSKA (reference sequence). J was trimmed by 0 bases and V by 3 bases; bases with no gene match: 12. The CDR3 contains 18 residues. DNA for the CDR3: TGCAGTGCTAGTCGTCTAGCGGGGATTTCGAGCTCCTACAATGAGCAGTTCTTC. Translation: CSASRLAGISSSYNEQFF.

This clonotype was seen ten or more times. This chain uses TRBV12-3 or TRBV12-4 with TRBJ2-7; 8 bases agree with TRBD1. The CDR3 sequence is 13 residues long. The junction had 4 bases not matched to a gene; V was cut back by 3 bases and J by 6 bases. The CDR3 sequence: CASSFGQGGEQYF. As DNA, the CDR3 is TGTGCCAGCAGTTTCGGACAGGGTGGCGAGCAGTACTTC.

The chain couples TRBV9 to TRBJ2-1, with D possibly matching TRBD2 (5 bases). The CDR3 spans 15 residues. Germline CDR1 is SGDLS and CDR2 is YYNGEE. The germline V and J ends were trimmed by 2 bases and 6 bases, with 15 bases remaining between them. Here the CDR3 DNA reads TGTGCCAGCAGCGTTGGTGACTACCGACTCAATGAGCAGTTCTTC. The encoded protein is CASSVGDYRLNEQFF.

This clonotype came up many times. The gene calls are TRBV4-2 and TRBJ1-1; D not resolved. Deletions cut 0 bases from V and 1 base from J, with 12 bases between. The CDR3 has 16 residues. The germline CDR1 and CDR2 sequences are LGHNA and YNFKEQ. CDR3 residues: CASSQDTAGSNTEAFF. The CDR3 DNA reads as TGTGCCAGCAGCCAAGATACGGCAGGCTCGAACACTGAAGCTTTCTTT.

This clonotype was picked up many times. The chain uses TRBV11-1 and TRBJ1-2; D unclear. The germline V gene has CDR1 SGHAT and CDR2 FQDESV (reference sequence). V lost 5 bases to trimming and J lost 0 bases, with 7 bases between them. The CDR3 has 13 amino acids. CDR3 DNA sequence: TGTGCCAGCAGCAGGTCTTCTAACTATGGCTACACCTTC. Its protein is CASSRSSNYGYTF. The full variable domain, in which reference TRBV11-1 and TRBJ1-2 provide the parts outside the CDR3, is EAEVAQSPRYKITEKSQAVAFWCDPISGHATLYWYRQILGQGPELLVQFQDESVVDDSQLPKDRFSAERLKGVDSTLKIQPAELGDSAMYLCASSRSSNYGYTFGSGTRLTVV.

This clonotype appeared a single time. A read error may explain this, as a much larger clone is one base away. The V and J genes are TRBV7-2 and TRBJ1-1; D is uncertain. The V gene lost 2 bases and the J gene lost 4 bases, with 11 bases spanning the gap. CDR1 is SGHTA and CDR2 is FQGNSA in the germline V gene. The CDR3 is made up of 14 amino acids. CDR3 in DNA: TGTGCCAGCAGCTTATGGGGTGAGGGCACTGAAGCTTTCTTT. Translation gives CASSLWGEGTEAFF.

The chain carries TRBV20-1 and TRBJ2-2; 13 positions agree with TRBD2. Germline V gene lookup returns CDR1 DFQATT and CDR2 SNEGSKA (reference sequence). The V and J ends lost 2 bases and 2 bases, in that order; junction bases with no gene match: 8. The CDR3 consists of 18 residues. The CDR3 sequence: CSARSTSGGAANTGELFF. For the CDR3, the DNA is TGCAGTGCTAGATCCACTAGCGGGGGGGCCGCCAACACCGGGGAGCTGTTTTTT.

The chain is built from TRBV15 and TRBJ2-2; the D gene is possibly TRBD1 (6 bases). The ends were cut back, 4 bases at V and 3 bases at J, with 15 bases in the middle. The CDR3 has 16 amino acids. Germline V gives CDR1 LNHNV, CDR2 YYDKDF (reference sequence). The CDR3 protein is CATSNDRNYHTGELFF. Here the CDR3 DNA reads TGTGCCACCAGCAATGACAGGAACTATCACACCGGGGAGCTGTTTTTT.

This clonotype has ten or more counts. The chain is built from TRBV10-3 and TRBJ1-5; no clear D gene. The CDR3 has 13 residues. Trimming took off 3 bases at V and 7 bases at J, with 10 bases between the two ends. Germline CDR1 reads ENHRY; CDR2 reads SYGVKD. The CDR3 nucleotides are TGTGCCATCAGTGAAATTGGTGGGCAGCCCCAGCATTTT. Translation: CAISEIGGQPQHF.